These 25 T cell receptor beta chains came from one sample sequenced in a study of OX40 agonist ivuxolimab in advanced cancers. This table comes from immunoSEQ multiplex PCR, and its TCRdb copy is limited to in-frame clones, with some not included. The table has tens of thousands of clones, 65% to 90% seen once. Sequenced material: CD4+ or CD8+ T cells sorted from blood, taken in a trial of the OX40 agonist ivuxolimab. The receptors derive from an adult with an advanced solid tumor such as melanoma, head and neck, liver or kidney cancer.

V usage is TRBV14 and J usage is TRBJ2-7, with 8 nucleotides matching TRBD1. Trimming took 1 base from V and 9 from J; bases not matched to a gene: 11. Germline CDR1 SGHDN, CDR2 FVKESK. CDR3 length: 15 residues. This CDR3 reads CASSQVGQGAWGQYF. CDR3 sequence (DNA): TGTGCCAGCAGCCAAGTCGGGCAGGGGGCTTGGGGGCAGTACTTC.

The rearrangement joins TRBV18 to TRBJ2-1; 7 bases are a match to TRBD1. The trim removed 5 bases at V and 7 bases at J, leaving 5 bases unmatched. This CDR3 region has 13 residues. The germline gives CDR1 KGHSH, CDR2 LQKENI. CDR3 in amino acids: CASSVQGENEQFF. In nucleotides, the CDR3 is TGTGCCAGCTCAGTGCAGGGGGAAAATGAGCAGTTCTTC.

This chain joins TRBV29-1 and TRBJ1-3, with D hard to call. The length of the CDR3 is 12 residues. CDR1 and CDR2 (germline): SQVTM, ANQGSEA. Trimming took off 7 bases at V and 3 bases at J, with 10 bases between the two ends. The CDR3, as DNA: TGCAGCGCCGCCCTCTTTGGAAACACCATATATTTT. This sequence encodes CSAALFGNTIYF.

DNA of the CDR3: TGTGCCAGCAGTATAGCGGGTAGGGAGACCCAGTACTTC. It translates to CASSIAGRETQYF. This chain links TRBV25-1 with TRBJ2-5; 7 positions agree with TRBD2. This CDR3 is 13 amino acids long. V trimming: 5 bases; J trimming: 5 bases; junction bases outside the gene matches: 5. CDR1 MGHDK and CDR2 SYGVNS come from the germline V gene.

The CDR3 DNA follows: TGTGCCAGCAGCGCCGTGGGTAGGGCGTCGGAGACCCAGTACTTC. As protein: CASSAVGRASETQYF. The V and J genes are TRBV6-1 and TRBJ2-5; D not certain. V lost 6 bases and J 5 bases, leaving 19 bases between the germline ends. Germline lookup yields CDR1 MNHNS and CDR2 SASEGT. The CDR3 covers 15 residues.

The genes are TRBV5-6 and TRBJ2-1; the D gene is possibly TRBD1 (6 bases). The CDR3 runs to 15 residues. Trimming cost V 0 bases and J 8 bases, with 15 bases left between them. The germline V gene has CDR1 SGHDT and CDR2 YYEEEE. CDR3 in amino acids: CASSLVGASWHEQFF. Here the CDR3 DNA reads TGTGCCAGCAGCTTGGTGGGGGCATCATGGCATGAGCAGTTCTTC.

The J gene is TRBJ2-7, the V gene TRBV6-1; D is ambiguous. The V gene lost 7 bases and the J gene lost 3 bases, with 4 bases spanning the gap. This CDR3 has 10 residues. CDR1 and CDR2 from the germline V gene are MNHNS and SASEGT. The CDR3 loop is CASTSYEQYF. DNA of the CDR3: TGTGCCAGCACAAGCTACGAGCAGTACTTC.

In its sample, this clone was seen once. CDR3 DNA sequence: TGCGCCAGCAGCCCGACGACAGGGGGCGCAACCGGGGAGCTGTTTTTT. Its translation is CASSPTTGGATGELFF. The chain recombines TRBV5-1 with TRBJ2-2; the match to TRBD1 covers 10 bases. J lost 5 bases, V lost 4 bases, and 8 bases had no gene match. The CDR3 runs 16 residues. Germline CDR1 SGHRS, CDR2 YFSETQ. The full variable domain, completed using reference TRBV5-1 and TRBJ2-2, is KAGVTQTPRYLIKTRGQQVTLSCSPISGHRSVSWYQQTPGQGLQFLFEYFSETQRNKGNFPGRFSGRQFSNSRSEMNVSTLELGDSALYLCASSPTTGGATGELFFGEGSRLTVL.

The chain is built from TRBV9 and TRBJ2-2; D remains ambiguous. The V gene lost 0 bases and the J gene lost 6 bases, with 9 bases spanning the gap. Germline assignment: CDR1 SGDLS and CDR2 YYNGEE. This CDR3 spans 14 amino acids. The CDR3 is CASSVESVSGELFF. The DNA for the CDR3 is TGTGCCAGCAGCGTAGAGTCAGTGTCCGGGGAGCTGTTTTTT.

The rearrangement links TRBV12-5 to TRBJ1-2; weak D call: TRBD1 (6 bases). Germline V CDR1 and CDR2: LGHNT, FRNRAP. The CDR3 contains 13 residues. With 5 bases removed from V and 2 bases from J, the gap between germline ends came to 9 bases. The DNA of the CDR3 is TGTGCTAGTGGTCTGGACAGCAACTATGGCTACACCTTC. Its translation: CASGLDSNYGYTF.

The chain is built from TRBV5-5 and TRBJ1-1, with no clear D. This CDR3 contains 12 residues. V was cut by 3 bases and J by 8 bases, with 11 bases left in between. Germline CDR1 and CDR2: SGHKS and YYEKEE (reference sequence). The CDR3 here is CASSSGIGEAFF. CDR3 in DNA: TGTGCCAGCAGCTCCGGGATCGGAGAAGCTTTCTTT.

The chain links TRBV19 to TRBJ2-7; D is perhaps TRBD1 or TRBD2 (5 bases each). Between the trimmed V and J ends, which lost 6 bases and 2 bases, there was a span of 17 bases. There are 15 residues in the CDR3. Germline CDR1 reads LNHDA; CDR2 reads SQIVND (reference sequence). CDR3 coding DNA: TGTGCCAGTAGCCCCCCTTTGGGACGGGCCTACGAGCAGTACTTC. Amino acids: CASSPPLGRAYEQYF.

The table lists this clone with a count of one. This chain joins TRBV5-1 and TRBJ2-7; 7 nucleotides agree with TRBD2. The CDR3 has 14 residues. The junction had 4 bases not matched to a gene; V was cut back by 4 bases and J by 0 bases. The germline V gene has CDR1 SGHRS and CDR2 YFSETQ. The CDR3 reads CASSPGGSSYEQYF. The CDR3 nucleotides are TGCGCCAGCAGCCCCGGGGGGAGCTCCTACGAGCAGTACTTC.

The CDR3 protein is CASSSQGGKDTDTQYF. CDR3 DNA: TGCGCCAGCAGCTCCCAGGGGGGTAAAGACACAGATACGCAGTATTTT. V and J are TRBV5-1 and TRBJ2-3; a possible D gene is TRBD1 (7 bases). This CDR3 region has 16 residues. Trimming removed 3 bases from V and 2 bases from J, with 16 bases in between. In germline, CDR1 is SGHRS, CDR2 YFSETQ.

This clone was detected once. J is TRBJ1-2 and V is TRBV5-4, with 8 nucleotides matching TRBD1. J gave up 0 bases and V 3 bases, and 7 bases lay outside the gene matches. CDR3 length equals 16 residues. The germline CDR1 and CDR2 sequences are SGHNT and YYREEE (reference sequence). The CDR3 loop reads CASSSGGQGSNYGYTF. The CDR3 DNA follows: TGTGCCAGCAGCTCAGGTGGACAGGGTTCTAACTATGGCTACACCTTC.

The genes are TRBV6-5 and TRBJ1-6, with a weak D call TRBD1 (6 bases). The CDR3 has 14 amino acids. V lost 5 bases to trimming and J lost 10 bases, with 15 bases between them. Germline V gene lookup returns CDR1 MNHEY and CDR2 SVGAGI. CDR3 nucleotide sequence: TGTGCCAGCAGTAGGACAGCGGCGGACTCACCCCTCCACTTT. Encoded protein: CASSRTAADSPLHF.

V gene TRBV9 combines with J gene TRBJ1-2; D gene ambiguous. Trimming took off 2 bases at V and 5 bases at J, with 7 bases between the two ends. Germline CDR1 reads SGDLS; CDR2 reads YYNGEE. This CDR3 contains 12 residues. DNA of the CDR3: TGTGCCAGCAGCGTTGACCAGTATGGCTACACCTTC. This sequence encodes CASSVDQYGYTF.

There are a few counts of this clone. The chain joins TRBV19 to TRBJ1-1; 8 bases map to TRBD1. This CDR3 comprises 12 residues. Looked up from germline, CDR1 is LNHDA and CDR2 is SQIVND (reference sequence). The J segment lost 10 bases and the V segment lost 4 bases, leaving 5 bases of the junction unmatched. The CDR3 protein is CASSTPQGGAFF. The CDR3 DNA reads TGTGCCAGTAGTACCCCACAGGGGGGAGCTTTCTTT.

The chain joins TRBV4-1 to TRBJ2-4; D might be TRBD1 or TRBD2, each matching 5 bases. V shed 0 bases and J shed 0 bases, with 12 bases lying between them. The CDR3 sequence is 17 residues long. CDR1 and CDR2 from the germline V gene are MGHRA and YSYEKL. The CDR3 loop is CASSQEPQGVAKNIQYF. The CDR3 DNA sequence: TGCGCCAGCAGCCAAGAACCTCAGGGAGTAGCCAAAAACATTCAGTACTTC.

V usage is TRBV6-5 and J usage is TRBJ1-2; D gene ambiguous. CDR3 size: 15 residues. Between the trimmed V and J ends, which lost 0 bases and 0 bases, there was a span of 8 bases. The germline gives CDR1 MNHEY, CDR2 SVGAGI. CDR3 sequence reads: CASSYSVGANYGYTF. Written as DNA, the CDR3 is TGTGCCAGCAGTTACTCGGTTGGAGCTAACTATGGCTACACCTTC.

This chain uses TRBV11-1 with TRBJ2-7; D gene ambiguous. This CDR3 spans 13 amino acids. Germline loops: CDR1 SGHAT, CDR2 FQDESV (reference sequence). The ends were cut back, 1 base at V and 4 bases at J, with 8 bases in the middle. CDR3: CASSLGPNYEQYF. The CDR3 region has the DNA TGTGCCAGCAGCTTAGGGCCTAATTACGAGCAGTACTTC.

V and J are TRBV20-1 and TRBJ2-1, with D tentatively TRBD2 (5 bases). V shed 6 bases and J shed 7 bases, with 10 bases lying between them. In germline, CDR1 is DFQATT, CDR2 SNEGSKA (reference sequence). The CDR3 runs 11 residues. In nucleotides, the CDR3 is TGCAGTGCCAGGACTTTAAATGAGCAGTTCTTC. The encoded protein is CSARTLNEQFF.

The chain links TRBV28 to TRBJ1-1; 7 bases are a match to TRBD1. This CDR3 spans 15 amino acids. Germline CDR1 reads MDHEN; CDR2 reads SYDVKM. After removal of 8 bases from V and 4 bases from J, the junction contained 13 bases not matched to a gene. This CDR3 reads CASEVNRGLSTEAFF. The DNA of the CDR3 is TGTGCCAGCGAAGTAAATAGGGGGCTCAGCACTGAAGCTTTCTTT. Complete variable domain (other parts from reference TRBV28 and TRBJ1-1): DVKVTQSSRYLVKRTGEKVFLECVQDMDHENMFWYRQDPGLGLRLIYFSYDVKMKEKGDIPEGYSVSREKKERFSLILESASTNQTSMYLCASEVNRGLSTEAFFGQGTRLTVV.

The chain recombines TRBV28 with TRBJ1-2; possibly TRBD1 for D (5 bases). Germline assignment: CDR1 MDHEN and CDR2 SYDVKM. Between the trimmed V and J ends, which lost 8 bases and 5 bases, there was a span of 12 bases. The CDR3 runs 12 residues. The CDR3 here is CASSYRGYGYTF. In DNA form, the CDR3 reads TGTGCCAGCTCCTATCGGGGGTATGGCTACACCTTC.

The chain is built from TRBV6-6 and TRBJ1-3; D is ambiguous. CDR3 length equals 13 residues. Trimming stripped 4 bases from V and 0 bases from J, with 4 bases between. Germline V lookup: CDR1 MNHNY, CDR2 SVGAGI (reference sequence). The CDR3 DNA is TGTGCCAGCAGTTGGGCCTCTGGAAACACCATATATTTT. It specifies CASSWASGNTIYF.